This T cell receptor beta chain was identified in a study of T cell repertoires in cytomegalovirus infection. In TCRdb, the reads were re-called with MiXCR into one record per CDR3 protein. The table lists roughly 120,000 distinct CDR3 sequences, about 9.4% of them singletons. Germline V CDR1 and CDR2: MNHEY, SVGEGT. This CDR3 is 18 amino acids long. Trimming removed 5 bases from V and 3 bases from J, with 23 bases in between. This clonotype was seen many times. Its specificity is not known. The chain recombines TRBV6-2 or TRBV6-3 with TRBJ1-5; maybe TRBD1 (5 bases). Sequences were obtained from PBMCs, sequenced either directly or after in vitro stimulation (not recorded which). The receptor's source is a human donor in good health (CMV status not recorded). Some clones in this sample may be carry-over from other donors' samples. The CDR3 nucleotides read TGTGCCAGCAGTACGGGACTCCGGGAACCCCTTACCAATCAGCCCCAGCATTTT. Translated, it gives CASSTGLREPLTNQPQHF.